The 25 T cell receptor beta chains given below trace back to one sample, sequenced in a study of T cell responses to AZD1222 COVID-19 vaccine. Clones were read by immunoSEQ multiplex PCR, and TCRdb kept only the in-frame ones, dropping some. The sample lists fewer than 150,000 clones; around nine tenths were seen once. The sample here was peripheral blood, taken on day 0 of AZD1222 vaccination. These receptors were taken from an adult in good health.

V gene TRBV7-8 combines with J gene TRBJ1-3; D unresolved. The length of the CDR3 is 18 residues. Per germline, CDR1 SGHVS and CDR2 FQNEAQ. The V end lost 5 bases, the J end lost 0 bases, and 20 bases lay between the germline ends. The CDR3 nucleotides are TGTGCCAGCAGCCAGACACTGGATTCTTTGAGCTCTGGAAACACCATATATTTT. This gives the protein CASSQTLDSLSSGNTIYF. The variable domain in full, with the rest retrieved from reference TRBV7-8 and TRBJ1-3, is GAGVSQSPRYKVAKRGQDVALRCDPISGHVSLFWYQQALGQGPEFLTYFQNEAQLDKSGLPSDRFFAERPEGSVSTLKIQRTQQEDSAVYLCASSQTLDSLSSGNTIYFGEGSWLTVV.

This clone was seen a handful of times. J is TRBJ2-1 and V is TRBV4-1, with TRBD1 identical over 9 bases. Looked up from germline, CDR1 is MGHRA and CDR2 is YSYEKL. The length of the CDR3 is 15 residues. V lost 3 bases, J lost 3 bases, and 3 bases stayed unmatched. Here the CDR3 DNA reads TGCGCCAGCAGCCAGTGGGACAGGGACTACAATGAGCAGTTCTTC. Residues: CASSQWDRDYNEQFF.

The J gene is TRBJ2-7, the V gene TRBV7-2; the match to TRBD1 covers 10 bases. The V segment lost 5 bases and the J segment 1 base; nucleotides outside the gene matches: 5. Germline values: CDR1 SGHTA, CDR2 FQGNSA. The CDR3 is made up of 15 amino acids. The CDR3 loop is CASSQRDRGSYEQYF. Written as DNA, the CDR3 is TGTGCCAGCAGCCAAAGGGACAGGGGTTCCTACGAGCAGTACTTC.

The V and J genes are TRBV7-2 and TRBJ2-6; 10 bases fit TRBD1. This CDR3 has 18 amino acids. Germline assignment: CDR1 SGHTA and CDR2 FQGNSA. V gave up 3 bases and J gave up 3 bases; unmatched junction bases: 8. CDR3 nucleotides: TGTGCCAGCAGCTTCGGACAGGGGGGTCTGTATGGGGCCAACGTCCTGACTTTC. Translation: CASSFGQGGLYGANVLTF.

The V gene is TRBV7-9, the J gene TRBJ2-7; D remains ambiguous. V was clipped by 5 bases and J by 6 bases, with 11 bases between them. There are 12 residues in the CDR3. Germline lookup yields CDR1 SEHNR and CDR2 FQNEAQ (reference sequence). The CDR3 DNA sequence: TGTGCCAGCAGCCCCGACAATGGCGAGCAGTACTTC. It yields the protein CASSPDNGEQYF. Using reference TRBV7-9 and TRBJ2-7 for the parts outside the CDR3, the full variable domain is DTGVSQNPRHKITKRGQNVTFRCDPISEHNRLYWYRQTLGQGPEFLTYFQNEAQLEKSRLLSDRFSAERPKGSFSTLEIQRTEQGDSAMYLCASSPDNGEQYFGPGTRLTVT.

This chain uses TRBV7-9 with TRBJ2-3; 7 nucleotides align to TRBD2. The CDR3 runs to 13 residues. The germline V gene encodes CDR1 SEHNR and CDR2 FQNEAQ (reference sequence). Trimming at V came to 9 bases and at J to 6 bases, leaving 9 bases not matched to a gene. The CDR3 coding sequence is TGTGCCAGTGTTCGCGGGAGTCGGGATACGCAGTATTTT. Encoded protein: CASVRGSRDTQYF.

The gene calls are TRBV3-1 (or the pseudogene TRBV3-2) and TRBJ1-2; TRBD1 is a possible D gene (6 bases). V lost 0 bases, J lost 7 bases, and 21 bases lay in between. The CDR3 extends over 17 amino acids. Germline loops: CDR1 LGHDT, CDR2 YNNKEL (reference sequence). CDR3 protein: CASSQDPGRTVTIGYTF. CDR3 DNA: TGTGCCAGCAGCCAAGATCCGGGACGGACAGTTACAATTGGCTACACCTTC.

This clone was recorded a few times. This chain uses TRBV19 with TRBJ2-7; D possibly corresponds to TRBD1 (5 bases). The V gene lost 5 bases and the J gene lost 0 bases, with 11 bases spanning the gap. The CDR3 is 14 amino acids. Germline lookup yields CDR1 LNHDA and CDR2 SQIVND (reference sequence). The CDR3 DNA sequence: TGTGCCAGTAGTTTCAGGGCGAACTCCTACGAGCAGTACTTC. Protein sequence: CASSFRANSYEQYF.

The chain carries TRBV5-6 and TRBJ2-1, with 9 bases identical to TRBD1. V trimming: 5 bases; J trimming: 2 bases; junction bases outside the gene matches: 5. The CDR3 runs to 15 residues. Germline V gene data show CDR1 as SGHDT and CDR2 as YYEEEE. The CDR3 bases are TGTGCCAGCAGTTATACAGGGGGCGCCTACAATGAGCAGTTCTTC. Translating gives CASSYTGGAYNEQFF.

The chain joins TRBV12-3 or TRBV12-4 to TRBJ1-6; TRBD1 might be the D (5 bases). The CDR3 sequence is 13 residues long. Trimming cost V 7 bases and J 5 bases, with 9 bases left between them. For the CDR3, the DNA is TGTGCCAGCACTTGGGGGGATAATTCACCCCTCCACTTT. Protein: CASTWGDNSPLHF.

As concerns this clone: This sample includes further DNA sequences coding for the same CDR3. This chain links TRBV11-3 with TRBJ1-1; D is ambiguous. Trimming cost V 2 bases and J 2 bases, with 6 bases left between them. The CDR3 consists of 13 residues. Germline CDR1 reads SGHNT; CDR2 reads YENEEA. The DNA for the CDR3 is TGTGCCAGCAGCTTAACCCGAAACACTGAAGCTTTCTTT. It specifies CASSLTRNTEAFF.

This rearrangement joins TRBV27 to TRBJ1-2; 8 bases match TRBD1. Germline CDR1 and CDR2: MNHEY and SMNVEV (reference sequence). V lost 3 bases, J lost 2 bases, and 8 bases stayed unmatched. This CDR3 is 16 amino acids long. CDR3 residues: CASSFTIRGLNYGYTF. The CDR3 DNA reads TGTGCCAGCAGTTTCACAATCAGGGGGCTCAACTATGGCTACACCTTC.

This clone was observed a handful of times. This rearrangement joins TRBV28 to TRBJ2-1; weak D call: TRBD1 (5 bases). V lost 6 bases, J lost 6 bases, and 18 bases lay in between. CDR1 MDHEN and CDR2 SYDVKM come from the germline V gene. CDR3 length: 15 amino acids. In nucleotides, the CDR3 is TGTGCCAGCAGCCTAAGAGAGGAAGGGGCCAATGAGCAGTTCTTC. It specifies CASSLREEGANEQFF.

The chain uses TRBV2 and TRBJ2-7, with D tentatively TRBD1 (6 bases). Germline CDR1 SNHLY, CDR2 FYNNEI. V was shortened by 8 bases and J by 3 bases, with 11 bases between the two germline ends. The CDR3 extends over 12 amino acids. The CDR3 DNA sequence: TGTGCCAGCGGGACATCTCGCTACGAGCAGTACTTC. Its translation: CASGTSRYEQYF. The entire variable domain, with the rest obtained from reference TRBV2 and TRBJ2-7, is as follows: EPEVTQTPSHQVTQMGQEVILRCVPISNHLYFYWYRQILGQKVEFLVSFYNNEISEKSEIFDDQFSVERPDGSNFTLKIRSTKLEDSAMYFCASGTSRYEQYFGPGTRLTVT.

The chain uses TRBV10-2 and TRBJ2-1, with 14 positions matching TRBD2. The J segment lost 5 bases and the V segment lost 10 bases, leaving 13 bases of the junction unmatched. Per the germline V gene, CDR1 is WSHSY and CDR2 is SAAADI. This CDR3 is built from 17 residues. Here the CDR3 DNA reads TGCGCCACCCGGAGGACTAGCGGGGGGAGTTTTAACAATGAGCAGTTCTTC. The encoded protein is CATRRTSGGSFNNEQFF.

This chain joins TRBV14 and TRBJ2-2; no definite D call. V lost 4 bases to trimming and J lost 6 bases, with 9 bases between them. Per germline, CDR1 SGHDN and CDR2 FVKESK. The CDR3 is 13 residues long. The DNA of the CDR3 is TGTGCCAGCAGCCTTGATTTGTCCGGGGAGCTGTTTTTT. Amino acids: CASSLDLSGELFF.

V is TRBV7-9 and J is TRBJ2-3, with a weak D call TRBD1 (6 bases). The length of the CDR3 is 14 residues. Germline lookup yields CDR1 SEHNR and CDR2 FQNEAQ (reference sequence). Trimming stripped 0 bases from V and 6 bases from J, with 10 bases between. CDR3 nucleotides: TGTGCCAGCAGCTTAGCCCACAGGGAGGATACGCAGTATTTT. It yields the protein CASSLAHREDTQYF.

The rearrangement uses TRBV28 and TRBJ2-5; TRBD1 matches 7 bases. The germline CDR1 and CDR2 sequences are MDHEN and SYDVKM. The V and J ends lost 5 bases and 2 bases, in that order; junction bases with no gene match: 2. There are 13 residues in the CDR3. In DNA form, the CDR3 reads TGTGCCAGCAGTACGACAGGGCAAGAGACCCAGTACTTC. Encoded protein: CASSTTGQETQYF.

This chain connects TRBV24-1 to TRBJ2-1; either TRBD1 or TRBD2 may fit D (5 bases each). Germline-derived CDR1 and CDR2 are KGHDR and SFDVKD. This CDR3 is built from 15 residues. V was shortened by 4 bases and J by 6 bases, with 15 bases between the two germline ends. The CDR3 DNA reads as TGTGCCACCAGTGACCCTGGGGGTAGATCCAATGAGCAGTTCTTC. Translation gives CATSDPGGRSNEQFF.

The chain uses TRBV7-2 and TRBJ2-7; TRBD1 aligns across 10 bases. The junction had 8 bases not matched to a gene; V was cut back by 5 bases and J by 4 bases. Germline V lookup: CDR1 SGHTA, CDR2 FQGNSA. This CDR3 is 15 amino acids long. The CDR3 sequence is CASSRGQGLSYEQYF. CDR3 nucleotides: TGTGCCAGCAGCCGGGGACAGGGGTTATCTTACGAGCAGTACTTC.

This clone was counted a few times. The chain recombines TRBV3-1 (or the pseudogene TRBV3-2) with TRBJ1-2; D call uncertain. The CDR3 runs to 14 residues. The germline V and J ends were trimmed by 3 bases and 4 bases, with 12 bases remaining between them. From germline, CDR1 is LGHDT and CDR2 YNNKEL (reference sequence). CDR3 in DNA: TGTGCCAGCAGCCAGTCCGGTCGAGGCTATGGCTACACCTTC. Translation gives CASSQSGRGYGYTF.

This chain joins TRBV10-2 and TRBJ1-4; the D gene is possibly TRBD1 (6 bases). The ends were cut back, 2 bases at V and 7 bases at J, with 14 bases in the middle. Looked up from germline, CDR1 is WSHSY and CDR2 is SAAADI. This CDR3 contains 15 residues. Here the CDR3 reads CASSEVQGKGEKLFF. The CDR3 DNA is TGCGCCAGCAGTGAGGTGCAGGGGAAGGGTGAAAAACTGTTTTTT.

A remark on this clone: Compared with germline, one end of the junction differs, possibly owing to a read error. The J gene is TRBJ2-1, the V gene TRBV12-3 or TRBV12-4, with D hard to call. The CDR3 runs to 12 residues. CDR3 protein: CASRLGYNEQFF. DNA of the CDR3: TGTGCCAGCAGGTTAGGGTACAATGAGCAGTTCTTC.

This chain uses TRBV10-3 with TRBJ1-3, with 9 bases matching TRBD1. Looked up from germline, CDR1 is ENHRY and CDR2 is SYGVKD. The V gene end was trimmed by 4 bases and the J gene end by 5 bases; junction bases not matched to a gene: 3. The CDR3 is 14 residues long. The CDR3 sequence: CAISAGQGRNTIYF. The DNA of the CDR3 is TGTGCCATCAGTGCAGGACAGGGGAGAAACACCATATATTTT.

V is TRBV5-1 and J is TRBJ2-7, with TRBD2 matching over 10 bases. This CDR3 spans 15 amino acids. CDR1 is SGHRS and CDR2 is YFSETQ in the germline V gene. Trimming removed 0 bases from V and 7 bases from J; junction bases left unmatched: 7. Written as DNA, the CDR3 is TGCGCCAGCAGCTTGGAGGCTAGCGGGAGACCAGAGCAGTACTTC. Its translation: CASSLEASGRPEQYF.